A single sample gave rise to the 23 T cell receptor beta chains below, sequenced in a study of blood T cell repertoires in COVID-19. The repertoire was sequenced with immunoSEQ multiplex PCR; TCRdb's copy has only in-frame clones and lacks some. This table holds some 130,000 clones, roughly four fifths found once. The sequenced sample was PBMCs or T cells enriched from blood (not recorded which). The receptors here all came from a man under 40 who had recovered from COVID-19.

The chain recombines TRBV6-5 with TRBJ2-1; 9 bases align to TRBD2. This CDR3 contains 12 residues. Germline lookup yields CDR1 MNHEY and CDR2 SVGAGI. The ends lost 11 bases at V and 5 bases at J; junction bases unmatched: 4. CDR3 loop: CAAGGINNEQFF. The CDR3 bases are TGTGCCGCGGGGGGGATCAACAATGAGCAGTTCTTC.

The chain carries TRBV25-1 and TRBJ2-7; possibly TRBD1 for D (5 bases). V was cut by 8 bases and J by 2 bases, with 16 bases left in between. The CDR3 runs 14 residues. Germline values: CDR1 MGHDK, CDR2 SYGVNS. The CDR3 nucleotides read TGTGCCAGCTTGCTCAACAGGTTAACCTACGAGCAGTACTTC. It yields the protein CASLLNRLTYEQYF.

The CDR3 bases are TGTGCCAGCAGCTTAGATTTGCGGGGGGATGGCTACACCTTC. It translates to CASSLDLRGDGYTF. This rearrangement joins TRBV7-8 to TRBJ1-2, with a possible D match to TRBD1 (5 bases). The CDR3 loop spans 14 amino acids. CDR1 SGHVS and CDR2 FQNEAQ come from the germline V gene. The ends were cut back, 1 base at V and 6 bases at J, with 12 bases in the middle.

The V and J genes are TRBV29-1 and TRBJ2-3; 14 bases line up with TRBD2. Per the germline V gene, CDR1 is SQVTM and CDR2 is ANQGSEA. V was pared by 4 bases and J by 1 base, with 4 bases of the junction left unmatched. The CDR3 is 16 residues long. The CDR3 protein is CSVGGTSGGRTDTQYF. The CDR3 nucleotides are TGCAGCGTTGGGGGGACTAGCGGGGGTCGCACAGATACGCAGTATTTT.

This chain joins TRBV7-3 and TRBJ1-2; a weak D match, TRBD1 (6 bases). The CDR3 runs to 14 residues. Trimming stripped 5 bases from V and 8 bases from J, with 18 bases between. Germline loops: CDR1 SGHTA, CDR2 FQGTGA. In DNA, the CDR3 is TGTGCCAGCAGCCCAGGGGCAGAGCAAGGAGGCTACACCTTC. It specifies CASSPGAEQGGYTF.

The V gene is TRBV18, the J gene TRBJ2-5, with TRBD2 matching over 14 bases. Trimming took 3 bases from V and 1 from J; bases not matched to a gene: 4. The CDR3 totals 17 residues. Germline CDR1 and CDR2: KGHSH and LQKENI. CDR3 protein: CASSPRLAGGAQETQYF. Here the CDR3 DNA reads TGTGCCAGCTCACCGCGACTAGCGGGGGGGGCCCAAGAGACCCAGTACTTC.

This clone was seen more than once but under ten times. V usage is TRBV7-3 and J usage is TRBJ1-1, with D possibly TRBD1 on 6 matching bases. Germline V lookup: CDR1 SGHTA, CDR2 FQGTGA. The CDR3 spans 13 residues. Trimming pared 2 bases from V and 4 bases from J, leaving 8 bases between. CDR3 amino acids: CASSLVRGTEAFF. CDR3 in DNA: TGTGCCAGCAGCTTAGTCAGGGGCACTGAAGCTTTCTTT. The full variable domain, its missing parts supplied by reference TRBV7-3 and TRBJ1-1, is GAGVSQTPSNKVTEKGKYVELRCDPISGHTALYWYRQSLGQGPEFLIYFQGTGAADDSGLPNDRFFAVRPEGSVSTLKIQRTERGDSAVYLCASSLVRGTEAFFGQGTRLTVV.

The chain employs TRBV3-1 (or the pseudogene TRBV3-2) and TRBJ1-2; D may be TRBD1 (5 bases). With 1 base removed from V and 8 bases from J, the gap between germline ends came to 11 bases. CDR1 LGHDT and CDR2 YNNKEL come from the germline V gene (reference sequence). This CDR3 has 13 residues. The CDR3 is CASSQGRVGGYTF. In DNA, the CDR3 is TGTGCCAGCAGCCAAGGCAGGGTGGGCGGCTACACCTTC.

This clone showed up many times. The chain joins TRBV4-1 to TRBJ2-7, with TRBD2 matching over 9 bases. Germline CDR1 reads MGHRA; CDR2 reads YSYEKL. V was pared by 0 bases and J by 6 bases, with 6 bases of the junction left unmatched. The CDR3 is 15 amino acids. The DNA for the CDR3 is TGCGCCAGCAGCCAAGAACCGACTAGCGGTAGCGAGCAGTACTTC. It encodes CASSQEPTSGSEQYF.

V and J are TRBV7-9 and TRBJ1-1; unclear D gene. The CDR3 contains 12 residues. With 5 bases removed from V and 3 bases from J, the gap between germline ends came to 7 bases. Germline V gene sequence: CDR1 SEHNR, CDR2 FQNEAQ (reference sequence). The chain's CDR3 is CASSPQDTEAFF. Here the CDR3 DNA reads TGTGCCAGCAGCCCGCAGGACACTGAAGCTTTCTTT.

This clone has just one count. The J gene is TRBJ2-5, the V gene TRBV2; 10 bases are shared with TRBD1. The germline V gene encodes CDR1 SNHLY and CDR2 FYNNEI. With 6 bases clipped from V and 3 bases from J, the junction kept 7 bases outside the gene matches. The CDR3 sequence is 15 residues long. The CDR3 reads CASSGGTGAKETQYF. The CDR3 region has the DNA TGTGCCAGCAGCGGCGGGACAGGGGCAAAAGAGACCCAGTACTTC.

The V and J genes are TRBV9 and TRBJ2-2; 11 positions match TRBD2. The junction had 6 bases not matched to a gene; V was cut back by 0 bases and J by 2 bases. Germline loops: CDR1 SGDLS, CDR2 YYNGEE. CDR3 length equals 18 residues. The CDR3 DNA reads TGTGCCAGCAGCGTAGGGGCGGGGACTAGCGGAAACACCGGGGAGCTGTTTTTT. Its protein is CASSVGAGTSGNTGELFF.

This clone is a singleton in its sample. The CDR3: CASSQPLRRGATDTQYF. CDR3 sequence (DNA): TGTGCCAGCAGCCAACCCCTAAGGCGGGGGGCCACAGATACGCAGTATTTT. The chain couples TRBV3-1 (or the pseudogene TRBV3-2) to TRBJ2-3, with TRBD2 matching 8 bases. CDR1 is LGHDT, CDR2 YNNKEL, per germline (reference sequence). V lost 2 bases and J lost 2; bases outside the gene matches: 9. This CDR3 region has 17 residues.

In DNA, the CDR3 is TGTGCCATCAGTGTCTACGGGAGCTCCTACAATGAGCAGTTCTTC. Translation: CAISVYGSSYNEQFF. The chain has TRBV10-3 and TRBJ2-1, with D tentatively TRBD2 (6 bases). This CDR3 contains 15 residues. The germline V gene has CDR1 ENHRY and CDR2 SYGVKD. V was pared by 4 bases and J by 0 bases, with 10 bases between.

The chain is built from TRBV10-3 and TRBJ2-1; 7 positions match TRBD2. V was pared by 6 bases and J by 0 bases, with 8 bases of the junction left unmatched. Germline V lookup: CDR1 ENHRY, CDR2 SYGVKD. The CDR3 sequence is 16 residues long. The DNA of the CDR3 is TGTGCCATCAGCCCTACTAGCGCCAGCTCCTACAATGAGCAGTTCTTC. Translating gives CAISPTSASSYNEQFF.

The chain carries TRBV3-1 (or the pseudogene TRBV3-2) and TRBJ2-3; D possibly corresponds to TRBD2 (5 bases). This CDR3 is 15 amino acids long. Germline-derived CDR1 and CDR2 are LGHDT and YNNKEL (reference sequence). Trimming stripped 3 bases from V and 0 bases from J, with 10 bases between. CDR3 coding DNA: TGTGCCAGCAGCCAGTATGAGCGGAGCACAGATACGCAGTATTTT. Protein: CASSQYERSTDTQYF.

V is TRBV11-1 and J is TRBJ2-4, with a possible D match to TRBD1 (6 bases). Per the germline V gene, CDR1 is SGHAT and CDR2 is FQDESV (reference sequence). The V and J ends lost 1 base and 0 bases respectively, with 10 bases between them. This CDR3 contains 16 residues. The CDR3 loop is CASSLGQGLAKNIQYF. Written as DNA, the CDR3 is TGTGCCAGCAGCTTAGGGCAGGGGCTAGCCAAAAACATTCAGTACTTC.

There are a few counts of this clone. The chain couples TRBV6-6 to TRBJ2-3; TRBD1 matches 7 bases. Germline values: CDR1 MNHNY, CDR2 SVGAGI (reference sequence). The CDR3 is 15 amino acids. J was trimmed by 4 bases and V by 5 bases; bases with no gene match: 9. CDR3 nucleotide sequence: TGTGCCAGCAGTCTTTTTAGGACAGGTGCAGATACGCAGTATTTT. This gives the protein CASSLFRTGADTQYF.

The rearrangement joins TRBV19 to TRBJ2-2; TRBD2 is a possible D gene (6 bases). Trimming left V 3 bases short and J 6 bases short, with 11 bases between. The germline V gene has CDR1 LNHDA and CDR2 SQIVND (reference sequence). The CDR3 covers 14 residues. This chain's CDR3 is CASSIQGGPGELFF. The CDR3 DNA reads TGTGCCAGTAGTATTCAGGGAGGACCCGGGGAGCTGTTTTTT.

The gene calls are TRBV4-1 and TRBJ2-1; TRBD1 matches at 9 bases. Trimming cost V 2 bases and J 2 bases; bases outside gene matches: 7. The CDR3 contains 17 residues. The V gene's germline CDR1 is MGHRA and CDR2 YSYEKL. CDR3 residues: CASSQSLRTGAYNEQFF. As DNA, the CDR3 is TGCGCCAGCAGCCAAAGCCTACGGACAGGGGCCTACAATGAGCAGTTCTTC.

The V gene is TRBV19, the J gene TRBJ1-5, with TRBD1 matching over 8 bases. The length of the CDR3 is 17 residues. After removal of 9 bases from V and 3 bases from J, the junction contained 16 bases not matched to a gene. The germline CDR1 and CDR2 sequences are LNHDA and SQIVND (reference sequence). Written as DNA, the CDR3 is TGTGCCAGCCAGAGTGACAGGGGACGGTCCATCAATCAGCCCCAGCATTTT. It translates to CASQSDRGRSINQPQHF.

The chain combines TRBV11-2 with TRBJ1-2; 11 bases fit TRBD1. Germline lookup yields CDR1 SGHAT and CDR2 FQNNGV. Trimming took 5 bases from V and 6 from J; bases not matched to a gene: 8. This CDR3 has 15 residues. CDR3 protein: CASSQRGQGDNGYTF. The CDR3 DNA reads as TGTGCCAGCAGCCAACGGGGACAGGGGGACAATGGCTACACCTTC.

The chain joins TRBV25-1 to TRBJ1-4; TRBD1 agrees at 7 bases. The V segment lost 8 bases and the J segment 5 bases; nucleotides outside the gene matches: 8. CDR3 size: 14 residues. The germline V gene has CDR1 MGHDK and CDR2 SYGVNS. The CDR3: CASREPGQNEKLFF. In nucleotides, the CDR3 is TGTGCCAGCCGGGAGCCGGGACAGAATGAAAAACTGTTTTTT.